This paragraph covers one T cell receptor beta chain sequence. Its antigen is not known. This entry is derived from a study of cytomegalovirus exposure and HLA in healthy donors. Primers included in the PCR were 60 Vbeta and 13 Jbeta primers. Clones were sequenced by immunoSEQ multiplex PCR, and TCRdb holds only the in-frame ones, with some missing. The sample yields about 200,000 clones, over 75% seen once. V shed 6 bases, J shed 1 base, and the junction held 10 bases outside the gene matches. Germline CDR1 SGHAT, CDR2 FQNNGV. There are 16 residues in the CDR3. Broader study findings: Later, TCR association rates were found to vary by HLA locus, highest for DRB1 and lowest for HLA-C. TCR beta chains associated with HLA were, in a later analysis, more clonally expanded than equally common others. Presence/absence comparisons presumed near-even sequencing depth among donors. Accurate predictions that matched the HLA-A and HLA-B alleles of most subjects were reportedly made from TCR beta sequences.

The chain joins TRBV11-2 to TRBJ2-7, with 9 positions matching TRBD1. The sequence was obtained from a male donor in good health and CMV-seronegative. Sample: PBMCs. This CDR3 reads CASRLSPGQGSYEQYF. The CDR3 DNA reads as TGTGCCAGCAGACTGTCACCGGGACAGGGATCCTACGAGCAGTACTTC.